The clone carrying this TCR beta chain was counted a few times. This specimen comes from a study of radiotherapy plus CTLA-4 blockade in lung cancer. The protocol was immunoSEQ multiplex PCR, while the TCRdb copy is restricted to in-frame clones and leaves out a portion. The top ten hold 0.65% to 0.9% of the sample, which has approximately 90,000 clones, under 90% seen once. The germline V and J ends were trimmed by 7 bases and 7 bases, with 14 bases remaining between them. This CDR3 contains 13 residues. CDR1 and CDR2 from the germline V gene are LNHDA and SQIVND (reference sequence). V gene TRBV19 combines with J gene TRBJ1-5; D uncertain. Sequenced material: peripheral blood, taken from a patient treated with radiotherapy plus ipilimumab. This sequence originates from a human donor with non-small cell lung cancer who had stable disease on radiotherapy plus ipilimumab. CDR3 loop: CASTWEDLQPQHF. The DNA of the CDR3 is TGTGCCAGTACTTGGGAAGATTTACAGCCCCAGCATTTT.